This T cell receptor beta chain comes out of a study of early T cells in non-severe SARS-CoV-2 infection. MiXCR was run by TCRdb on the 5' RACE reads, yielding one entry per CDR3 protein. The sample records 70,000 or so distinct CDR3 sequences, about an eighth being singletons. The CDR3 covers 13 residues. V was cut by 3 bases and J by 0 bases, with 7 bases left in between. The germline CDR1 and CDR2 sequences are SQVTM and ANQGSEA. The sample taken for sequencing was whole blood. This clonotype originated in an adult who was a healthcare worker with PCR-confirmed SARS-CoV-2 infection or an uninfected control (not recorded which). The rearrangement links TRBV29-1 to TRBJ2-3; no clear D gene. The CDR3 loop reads CSVEQMSTDTQYF. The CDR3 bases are TGCAGCGTTGAGCAGATGAGCACAGATACGCAGTATTTT.